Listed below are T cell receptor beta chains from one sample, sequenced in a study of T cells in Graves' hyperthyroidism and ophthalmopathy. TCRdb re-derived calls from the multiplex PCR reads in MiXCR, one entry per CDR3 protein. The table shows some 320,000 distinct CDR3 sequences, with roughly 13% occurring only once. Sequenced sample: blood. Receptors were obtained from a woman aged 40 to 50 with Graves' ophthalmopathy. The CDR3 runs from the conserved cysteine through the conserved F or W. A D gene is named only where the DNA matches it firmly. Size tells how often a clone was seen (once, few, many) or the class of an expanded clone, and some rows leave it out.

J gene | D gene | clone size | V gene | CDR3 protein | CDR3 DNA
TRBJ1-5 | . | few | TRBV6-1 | CASIPGIYSNQPQHF | TGTGCCAGCATCCCAGGGATCTATAGCAATCAGCCCCAGCATTTT
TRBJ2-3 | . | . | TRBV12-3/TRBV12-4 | CASTLAIGQPTDTQYF | TGTGCCAGCACCCTAGCCATAGGACAGCCCACAGATACGCAGTATTTT
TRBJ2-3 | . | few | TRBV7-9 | CASTPGWGHTQYF | TGTGCCAGCACCCCCGGGTGGGGACATACGCAGTATTTT
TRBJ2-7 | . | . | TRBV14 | CASSRPQHF | TGTGCCAGCAGCCGCCCCCAACACTTC
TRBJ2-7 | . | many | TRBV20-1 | CSARDLGIEQYF | TGCAGTGCTAGAGATCTCGGCATAGAGCAGTACTTC
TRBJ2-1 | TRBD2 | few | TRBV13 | CASRRSGGPPQFF | TGTGCCAGCAGGCGTAGCGGGGGCCCTCCTCAGTTCTTC
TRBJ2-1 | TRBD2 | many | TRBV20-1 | CSVVRRSGRANSFRNEQFF | TGCAGTGTTGTCCGGCGGAGCGGGAGGGCCAACTCATTCCGAAATGAGCAGTTCTTC
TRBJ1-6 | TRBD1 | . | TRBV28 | CASSTGVNSPLHF | TGTGCCAGCAGCACAGGGGTCAATTCACCCCTCCACTTT
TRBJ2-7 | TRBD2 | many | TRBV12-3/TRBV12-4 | CASSRDYSEQYF | TGTGCCAGCAGCAGGGACTATTCGGAGCAGTACTTC
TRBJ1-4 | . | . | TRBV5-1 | CASCRGTNEKLFF | TGCGCCAGCTGTCGGGGTACTAATGAAAAACTGTTTTTT
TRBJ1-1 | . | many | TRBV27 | CASSLFPQSELNTEAFF | TGTGCCAGCAGTTTATTTCCGCAGTCAGAATTGAACACTGAAGCTTTCTTT
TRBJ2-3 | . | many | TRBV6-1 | CASIKAETSTDTQYF | TGTGCCAGCATAAAGGCGGAGACAAGCACAGATACGCAGTATTTT
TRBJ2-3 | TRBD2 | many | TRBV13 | CASSLGLSGGATDTQYF | TGTGCCAGCAGCTTAGGCCTTAGCGGGGGGGCCACAGATACGCAGTATTTT
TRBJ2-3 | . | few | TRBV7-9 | CASSPALPTDTQYF | TGTGCCAGCAGCCCCGCCCTTCCGACAGATACGCAGTATTTT
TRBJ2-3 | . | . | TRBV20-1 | CSAMSLGRTQYF | TGCAGTGCTATGAGTCTGGGACGCACGCAGTATTTT
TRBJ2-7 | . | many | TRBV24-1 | CATSGAAGSSYEQYF | TGTGCCACCAGTGGCGCTGCAGGGTCCTCCTACGAGCAGTACTTC
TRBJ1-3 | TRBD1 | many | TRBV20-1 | CSASGTDGNTIYF | TGCAGTGCCTCCGGGACAGATGGAAACACCATATATTTT
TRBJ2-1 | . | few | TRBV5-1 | CASSLGPVEGAVNEQFF | TGCGCCAGCAGCTTGGGGCCCGTCGAAGGGGCGGTCAATGAGCAGTTCTTC
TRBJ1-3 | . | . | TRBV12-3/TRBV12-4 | CASRADISGNTIYF | TGTGCCAGCAGGGCCGACATCTCTGGAAACACCATATATTTT
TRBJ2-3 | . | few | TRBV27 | CASSLEMATDTQYF | TGTGCCAGCAGTTTAGAGATGGCGACAGATACGCAGTATTTT
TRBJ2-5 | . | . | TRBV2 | CAGSYVVETQYF | TGTGCCGGGTCGTATGTAGTGGAGACCCAGTACTTC
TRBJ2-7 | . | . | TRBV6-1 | CASSERTGLSYEQYF | TGTGCCAGCAGTGAAAGAACAGGGTTGTCCTACGAGCAGTACTTC
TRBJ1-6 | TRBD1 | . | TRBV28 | CASSRPLQGGSYNSPLHF | TGTGCCAGCAGCAGACCCCTACAGGGGGGGTCCTATAATTCACCCCTCCACTTT
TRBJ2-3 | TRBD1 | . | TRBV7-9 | CTSSRPKTQGAKADPQYF | TGTACCAGCAGCCGGCCAAAAACACAGGGGGCGAAAGCAGATCCGCAGTATTTT
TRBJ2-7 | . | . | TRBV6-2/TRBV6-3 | CASTRGISYEQYF | TGTGCCAGCACCCGGGGGATCTCCTACGAGCAGTACTTC
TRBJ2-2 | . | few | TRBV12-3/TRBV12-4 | CASSFGLDGTGELFF | TGTGCCAGCAGTTTTGGGTTAGACGGGACCGGGGAGCTGTTTTTT
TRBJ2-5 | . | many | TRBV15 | CATSRDMERGETQYF | TGTGCCACCAGCAGAGATATGGAGAGGGGGGAGACCCAGTACTTC
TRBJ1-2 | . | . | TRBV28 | CASGWGGSNYGYTF | TGTGCCAGTGGATGGGGGGGATCTAACTATGGCTACACCTTC
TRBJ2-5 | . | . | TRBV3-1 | CASSQGGGIANRETQYF | TGTGCCAGCAGCCAAGGAGGGGGGATAGCCAACCGGGAGACCCAGTACTTC
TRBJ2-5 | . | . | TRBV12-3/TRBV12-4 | CASSPDPGSPGETQYF | TGCGCCAGCAGCCCAGACCCGGGCAGTCCGGGGGAGACCCAGTACTTC
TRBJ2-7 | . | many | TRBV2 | CASSKPGDSYEQYF | TGTGCCAGCAGTAAACCGGGAGACTCCTACGAGCAGTACTTC
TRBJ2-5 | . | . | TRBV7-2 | CASSLIPPQPLRDGQERTQYF | TGTGCCAGCAGCTTAATCCCGCCGCAACCTCTACGGGACGGCCAAGAGAGGACCCAGTACTTC
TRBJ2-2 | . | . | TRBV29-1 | CSSWTNTGELFF | TGCAGCTCGTGGACAAACACCGGGGAGCTGTTTTTT
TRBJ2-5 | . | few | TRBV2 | CASTSYGTPQETQYF | TGTGCCAGCACCTCATACGGGACACCTCAAGAGACCCAGTACTTC
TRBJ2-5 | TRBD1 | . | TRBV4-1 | CASSQFPGQGETQYF | TGCGCCAGCAGCCAATTCCCGGGACAGGGAGAGACCCAGTACTTC
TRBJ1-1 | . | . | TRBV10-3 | CAIFDGPGRAFF | TGTGCCATCTTTGACGGGCCAGGGAGAGCTTTCTTT
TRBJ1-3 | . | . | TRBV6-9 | CASSYTAGSSGNTIYF | TGTGCCAGCAGTTATACAGCAGGAAGCTCTGGAAACACCATATATTTT
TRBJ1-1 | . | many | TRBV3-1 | CASSSLTGNTEAFF | TGTGCCAGCAGCTCCCTGACAGGTAACACTGAAGCTTTCTTT
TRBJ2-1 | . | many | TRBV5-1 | CASSFGPSELLYNEQFF | TGCGCCAGCAGCTTCGGGCCCTCCGAATTACTCTACAATGAGCAGTTCTTC
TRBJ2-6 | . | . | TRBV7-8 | CASSLAGGSGANVLTF | TGTGCCAGCAGCTTAGCCGGGGGCTCTGGGGCCAACGTCCTGACTTTC
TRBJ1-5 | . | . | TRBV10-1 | CASSINNQPQHF | TGCGCCAGCAGTATAAACAATCAGCCCCAGCATTTT
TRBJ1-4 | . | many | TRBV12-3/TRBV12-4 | CASTQEEKLFF | TGTGCCAGCACCCAAGAAGAAAAACTGTTTTTT
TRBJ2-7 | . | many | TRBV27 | CASSLYDRAYEQYF | TGTGCCAGCAGTTTATATGACCGAGCCTACGAGCAGTACTTC
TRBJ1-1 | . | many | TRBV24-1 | CATSDSRAREAFF | TGTGCCACCAGTGATTCCCGGGCCCGTGAAGCTTTCTTT
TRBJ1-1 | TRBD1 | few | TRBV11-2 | CASRGQVLPSEAFF | TGTGCCAGCAGAGGACAGGTCCTACCCTCTGAAGCTTTCTTT
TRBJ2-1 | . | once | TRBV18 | CANAIGQGLGNEQFF | TGTGCCAACGCGATCGGCCAGGGGCTCGGCAATGAGCAGTTCTTC
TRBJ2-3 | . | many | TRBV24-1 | CATSEVSTDTQYF | TGTGCCACCAGTGAAGTTAGCACAGATACGCAGTATTTT
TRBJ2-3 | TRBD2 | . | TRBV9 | CASSVVTSGADTQYF | TGTGCCAGCAGCGTAGTCACTAGCGGCGCGGATACGCAGTATTTT
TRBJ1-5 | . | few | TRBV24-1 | CATSTSYGPAGPQHF | TGTGCCACCAGTACCTCTTATGGCCCCGCCGGGCCCCAGCATTTT
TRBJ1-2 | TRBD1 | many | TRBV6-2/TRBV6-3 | CASSYQTGYGYTF | TGTGCCAGCAGTTACCAGACAGGGTATGGCTACACCTTC
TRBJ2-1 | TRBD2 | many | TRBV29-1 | CSVPLGAGALNEQFF | TGCAGCGTACCTCTAGGAGCGGGGGCTCTCAATGAGCAGTTCTTC
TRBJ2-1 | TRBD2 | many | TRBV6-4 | CASSDSSTSGPPHEQFF | TGTGCCAGCAGTGACTCTTCGACTAGCGGTCCCCCCCATGAGCAGTTCTTC
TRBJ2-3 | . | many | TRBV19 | CASTSSGHTDTQYF | TGTGCCAGTACCTCATCTGGGCACACAGATACGCAGTATTTT
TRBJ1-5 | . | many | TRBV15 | CATSREGVGNQPQHF | TGTGCCACCAGCAGAGAAGGGGTGGGCAATCAGCCCCAGCATTTT